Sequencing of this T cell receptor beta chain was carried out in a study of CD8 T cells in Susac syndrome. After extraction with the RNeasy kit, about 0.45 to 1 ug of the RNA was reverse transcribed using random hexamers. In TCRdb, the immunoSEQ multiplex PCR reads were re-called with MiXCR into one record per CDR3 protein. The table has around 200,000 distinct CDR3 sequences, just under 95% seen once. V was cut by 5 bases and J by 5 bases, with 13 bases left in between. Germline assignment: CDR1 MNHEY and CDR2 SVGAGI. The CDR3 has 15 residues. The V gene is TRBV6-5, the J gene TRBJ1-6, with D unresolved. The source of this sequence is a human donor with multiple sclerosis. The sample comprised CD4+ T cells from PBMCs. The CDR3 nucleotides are TGTGCCAGCAGTACTCCCAGACTGGATAATTCACCCCTCCACTTT. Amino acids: CASSTPRLDNSPLHF.